A single sample is the source of the 30 T cell receptor beta chains below, sequenced in a study of blood T cell repertoires in COVID-19. Here immunoSEQ multiplex PCR was the method, and the copy in TCRdb shows in-frame clones only, minus some. Of roughly 140,000 clones listed, about 79% were seen once; the top ten hold 9.8%. Sequenced sample: peripheral blood. The receptors were sampled from a woman aged 50 to 60 with acute or convalescent COVID-19.

The genes are TRBV2 and TRBJ1-2; TRBD1 is a possible D gene (6 bases). Trimming cost V 3 bases and J 8 bases, with 19 bases left between them. This CDR3 spans 15 amino acids. CDR1 and CDR2 (germline): SNHLY, FYNNEI. The CDR3 spells CASSDTQGTIRGYTF. CDR3 coding DNA: TGTGCCAGCAGTGACACCCAGGGGACTATTAGAGGCTACACCTTC.

The chain recombines TRBV5-1 with TRBJ1-2; maybe TRBD1 (5 bases). Germline loops: CDR1 SGHRS, CDR2 YFSETQ. The CDR3 contains 12 residues. The V gene lost 5 bases and the J gene lost 8 bases, with 13 bases spanning the gap. CDR3 loop: CASRQDQEGYTF. CDR3 DNA sequence: TGCGCCAGCAGACAGGACCAGGAGGGCTACACCTTC.

CDR3 loop: CASSYSPADEGGYEQYF. For the CDR3, the DNA is TGTGCCAGCAGTTACTCGCCAGCGGACGAAGGGGGCTACGAGCAGTACTTC. The chain combines TRBV6-2 or TRBV6-3 with TRBJ2-7, with a weak D call TRBD1 (6 bases). The CDR3 runs 17 residues. Trimming took off 0 bases at V and 3 bases at J, with 18 bases between the two ends. Germline assignment: CDR1 MNHEY and CDR2 SVGEGT.

The chain uses TRBV4-3 and TRBJ2-2; weak D call: TRBD1 (6 bases). Germline V gives CDR1 LGHNA, CDR2 YSLEER. Trimming removed 0 bases at V and 10 bases at J, with 15 bases between. The CDR3 sequence is 15 residues long. CDR3 bases: TGCGCCAGCAGCCAAGACGTCAGGGGAGTCGTGGAGCTGTTTTTT. Protein sequence: CASSQDVRGVVELFF.

Only one count was recorded for this clone. The V and J genes are TRBV7-2 and TRBJ1-1; 7 bases agree with TRBD1. This CDR3 is built from 18 residues. Losses at the gene ends were 1 base for V and 5 bases for J; bases not matched to a gene: 16. Germline assignment: CDR1 SGHTA and CDR2 FQGNSA. In DNA, the CDR3 is TGTGCCAGCAGCTTAGAAGGTAGGGGGCTGGGGCTGGCGACTGAAGCTTTCTTT. Amino acid sequence: CASSLEGRGLGLATEAFF. The full variable domain, with the rest looked up from reference TRBV7-2 and TRBJ1-1, is GAGVSQSPSNKVTEKGKDVELRCDPISGHTALYWYRQSLGQGLEFLIYFQGNSAPDKSGLPSDRFSAERTGGSVSTLTIQRTQQEDSAVYLCASSLEGRGLGLATEAFFGQGTRLTVV.

The gene calls are TRBV18 and TRBJ2-7; TRBD1 matches 9 bases. This CDR3 contains 15 residues. From germline, CDR1 is KGHSH and CDR2 LQKENI. Losses at the gene ends were 5 bases for V and 7 bases for J; bases not matched to a gene: 12. CDR3 bases: TGTGCCAGCTCATCCCAGGGACAGGGTTTCGGGGAGCAGTACTTC. It codes for CASSSQGQGFGEQYF. The full variable domain, with the rest looked up from reference TRBV18 and TRBJ2-7, is NAGVMQNPRHLVRRRGQEARLRCSPMKGHSHVYWYRQLPEEGLKFMVYLQKENIIDESGMPKERFSAEFPKEGPSILRIQQVVRGDSAAYFCASSSQGQGFGEQYFGPGTRLTVT.

The chain is built from TRBV18 and TRBJ2-7, with D possibly being TRBD1 (5 bases). The CDR3 contains 15 residues. Germline V CDR1 and CDR2: KGHSH, LQKENI. Deletions cut 2 bases from V and 3 bases from J, with 14 bases between. The CDR3 coding sequence is TGTGCCAGCTCACCAGAATCCCACAGGAACTACGAGCAGTACTTC. This codes for CASSPESHRNYEQYF.

This rearrangement joins TRBV9 to TRBJ2-7, with TRBD1 matching over 8 bases. The germline V gene encodes CDR1 SGDLS and CDR2 YYNGEE. The CDR3 spans 15 residues. Losses at the gene ends were 0 bases for V and 3 bases for J; bases not matched to a gene: 5. Here the CDR3 reads CASSVAWDRSYEQYF. The DNA of the CDR3 is TGTGCCAGCAGCGTAGCTTGGGACAGGAGCTACGAGCAGTACTTC.

The J gene is TRBJ2-5, the V gene TRBV29-1, with 15 bases fitting TRBD2. The V gene's germline CDR1 is SQVTM and CDR2 ANQGSEA. The CDR3 spans 15 residues. Trimming took 3 bases from V and 8 from J; bases not matched to a gene: 7. For the CDR3, the DNA is TGCAGCGTTGACGGACTAGCGGGGGGGGGAATAACCCAGTACTTC. It codes for CSVDGLAGGGITQYF. The variable domain in full, with the rest retrieved from reference TRBV29-1 and TRBJ2-5, is SAVISQKPSRDICQRGTSLTIQCQVDSQVTMMFWYRQQPGQSLTLIATANQGSEATYESGFVIDKFPISRPNLTFSTLTVSNMSPEDSSIYLCSVDGLAGGGITQYFGPGTRLLVL.

This clone showed up just a few times. The chain combines TRBV10-3 with TRBJ2-3, with a weak D call TRBD1 (5 bases). The CDR3 is made up of 15 amino acids. Trimming left V 2 bases short and J 2 bases short, with 11 bases between. Per the germline V gene, CDR1 is ENHRY and CDR2 is SYGVKD. The CDR3 DNA is TGTGCCATCAGTGAGGGGGCAACCTCCACAGATACGCAGTATTTT. Translating gives CAISEGATSTDTQYF.

The gene calls are TRBV28 and TRBJ2-3; the match to TRBD2 covers 9 bases. The CDR3 totals 15 residues. The trim removed 6 bases at V and 4 bases at J, leaving 8 bases unmatched. CDR1 and CDR2 (germline): MDHEN, SYDVKM. CDR3 loop: CASRLTSGRPDTQYF. CDR3 DNA sequence: TGTGCCAGCAGATTGACTAGCGGCCGGCCAGATACGCAGTATTTT.

This clone was recorded a few times. The chain carries TRBV15 and TRBJ1-1; D gene unclear. Trimming pared 1 base from V and 2 bases from J, leaving 11 bases between. The CDR3 sequence is 15 residues long. Germline loops: CDR1 LNHNV, CDR2 YYDKDF (reference sequence). The DNA for the CDR3 is TGTGCCACCAGCAGAGCCCTAGACGGTAACACTGAAGCTTTCTTT. The encoded protein is CATSRALDGNTEAFF.

CDR3 DNA sequence: TGTGCTAGTGCCTGGACTAGCGGGGGCCGCACAGATACGCAGTATTTT. Translating gives CASAWTSGGRTDTQYF. The chain carries TRBV12-5 and TRBJ2-3, with 13 positions matching TRBD2. CDR3 length: 16 residues. V shed 7 bases, J shed 1 base, and the junction held 5 bases outside the gene matches. CDR1 and CDR2 (germline): LGHNT, FRNRAP.

The chain carries TRBV9 and TRBJ2-5, with 9 bases fitting TRBD1. The length of the CDR3 is 14 residues. CDR1 and CDR2 (germline): SGDLS, YYNGEE. The ends lost 2 bases at V and 1 base at J; junction bases unmatched: 0. The DNA of the CDR3 is TGTGCCAGCAGCGTGGGACAGGGCCAAGAGACCCAGTACTTC. Translated: CASSVGQGQETQYF. Full variable domain (missing parts from reference TRBV9 and TRBJ2-5): DSGVTQTPKHLITATGQRVTLRCSPRSGDLSVYWYQQSLDQGLQFLIQYYNGEERAKGNILERFSAQQFPDLHSELNLSSLELGDSALYFCASSVGQGQETQYFGPGTRLLVL.

This clone was counted only a few times. The V gene is TRBV19, the J gene TRBJ1-3, with 7 positions matching TRBD1. Looked up from germline, CDR1 is LNHDA and CDR2 is SQIVND (reference sequence). This CDR3 contains 15 residues. V dropped 3 bases and J dropped 5; count of bases not matched to a gene: 7. The CDR3 nucleotides read TGTGCCAGTAGTATCGTTAGGACAGGACGAAACACCATATATTTT. Its protein is CASSIVRTGRNTIYF. Supplemented by reference TRBV19 and TRBJ1-3, the full variable domain reads DGGITQSPKYLFRKEGQNVTLSCEQNLNHDAMYWYRQDPGQGLRLIYYSQIVNDFQKGDIAEGYSVSREKKESFPLTVTSAQKNPTAFYLCASSIVRTGRNTIYFGEGSWLTVV.

The chain has TRBV4-3 and TRBJ2-1, with TRBD2 identical over 11 bases. The CDR3 sequence is 16 residues long. Trimming took 4 bases from V and 5 from J; bases not matched to a gene: 7. The V gene's germline CDR1 is LGHNA and CDR2 YSLEER. The CDR3 protein is CASSRRLAGMDNEQFF. The CDR3 DNA sequence: TGCGCCAGCAGCCGTCGACTAGCGGGGATGGACAATGAGCAGTTCTTC.

This sequence joins TRBV7-2 and TRBJ1-5; 7 positions agree with TRBD1. The CDR3 sequence is 15 residues long. Germline V gene sequence: CDR1 SGHTA, CDR2 FQGNSA. V lost 5 bases and J lost 6; bases outside the gene matches: 10. The CDR3 here is CASSPKAGGRQPQHF. The CDR3 DNA reads TGTGCCAGCAGCCCAAAAGCAGGGGGACGTCAGCCCCAGCATTTT.

The chain is built from TRBV6-7 and TRBJ1-3; maybe TRBD1 (6 bases). TRBV6-7 is annotated as an ORF whose role is uncertain. This CDR3 region has 21 residues. V lost 2 bases to trimming and J lost 0 bases, with 26 bases between them. The CDR3 bases are TGTGCCAGCAGTTACCCAAATAACAGGGCCTTTACCCTGAGCTCTGGAAACACCATATATTTT. This gives the protein CASSYPNNRAFTLSSGNTIYF.

The genes are TRBV18 and TRBJ2-5; D uncertain. The CDR3 runs 16 residues. V was pared by 3 bases and J by 5 bases, with 19 bases between. Germline-derived CDR1 and CDR2 are KGHSH and LQKENI. The CDR3 protein is CASSPGLAPVVETQYF. In nucleotides, the CDR3 is TGTGCCAGCTCACCCGGATTAGCTCCCGTAGTGGAGACCCAGTACTTC.

The chain joins TRBV27 to TRBJ2-7; 8 bases align to TRBD2. Germline CDR1 is MNHEY and CDR2 is SMNVEV (reference sequence). Trimming took 3 bases from V and 0 from J; bases not matched to a gene: 10. CDR3 length: 17 amino acids. Here the CDR3 reads CASSLISGTTFSYEQYF. CDR3 coding DNA: TGTGCCAGCAGTTTGATTAGCGGGACCACATTCTCCTACGAGCAGTACTTC.

The chain is built from TRBV3-1 (or the pseudogene TRBV3-2) and TRBJ2-3; no definite D call. The CDR3 is 14 residues long. Between the trimmed V and J ends, which lost 3 bases and 5 bases, there was a span of 12 bases. Germline V gene lookup returns CDR1 LGHDT and CDR2 YNNKEL (reference sequence). CDR3: CASSHPGMGDTQYF. CDR3 coding DNA: TGTGCCAGCAGCCACCCAGGAATGGGAGATACGCAGTATTTT.

The J gene is TRBJ2-1, the V gene TRBV9, with TRBD2 identical over 12 bases. With 5 bases clipped from V and 4 bases from J, the junction kept 13 bases outside the gene matches. The germline V gene encodes CDR1 SGDLS and CDR2 YYNGEE. The length of the CDR3 is 18 residues. CDR3 coding DNA: TGTGCCAGCAGGGATTTACTAGCGGGAGGTCCCAGATACAATGAGCAGTTCTTC. Its translation is CASRDLLAGGPRYNEQFF.

This chain uses TRBV7-8 with TRBJ1-2; no definite D call. Germline CDR1 is SGHVS and CDR2 is FQNEAQ. The CDR3 extends over 15 amino acids. V gave up 1 base and J gave up 0 bases, with 9 bases separating them. This chain's CDR3 is CASSLGSGPNYGYTF. CDR3 sequence (DNA): TGTGCCAGCAGCTTAGGGTCAGGCCCTAACTATGGCTACACCTTC.

Here the CDR3 DNA reads TGTGCCAGCAGCCATGGTGACAGGGTCAATCAGCCCCAGCATTTT. Translation: CASSHGDRVNQPQHF. The chain combines TRBV11-2 with TRBJ1-5; 7 bases line up with TRBD1. The CDR3 is 15 amino acids. The J segment lost 3 bases and the V segment lost 5 bases, leaving 7 bases of the junction unmatched. CDR1 is SGHAT and CDR2 is FQNNGV in the germline V gene.

V is TRBV21-1 and J is TRBJ2-1; TRBD2 is taken as the D call from the table, unchecked against the DNA. TRBV21-1 is flagged as a pseudogene. This CDR3 region has 15 residues. CDR3 nucleotide sequence: TGTGCCAGCAGCACACTAGCGGGGGCTGACAATGAGCAGTTCTTC. As protein: CASSTLAGADNEQFF.

This clone was recorded only once. V gene TRBV4-2 combines with J gene TRBJ1-2, with TRBD1 identical over 7 bases. The CDR3 loop spans 16 amino acids. The germline gives CDR1 LGHNA, CDR2 YNFKEQ. The J segment lost 5 bases and the V segment lost 1 base, leaving 10 bases of the junction unmatched. The CDR3 bases are TGTGCCAGCAGCCAAGGTCTCCAGGGGGACCCGTATGGCTACACCTTC. Amino acid sequence: CASSQGLQGDPYGYTF.

As regards this clone: Within the sample, other DNA sequences also encode this same CDR3. V usage is TRBV3-1 (or the pseudogene TRBV3-2) and J usage is TRBJ2-2; 9 nucleotides agree with TRBD1. The CDR3 extends over 14 amino acids. Losses at the gene ends were 3 bases for V and 8 bases for J; bases not matched to a gene: 4. Germline lookup yields CDR1 LGHDT and CDR2 YNNKEL (reference sequence). The CDR3 DNA reads as TGTGCCAGCAGCCAGGGGACAGGGACTGGGGAGCTGTTTTTT. Residues: CASSQGTGTGELFF.

V and J are TRBV7-2 and TRBJ1-3; D is ambiguous. The germline CDR1 and CDR2 sequences are SGHTA and FQGNSA. The V gene lost 4 bases and the J gene lost 4 bases, with 17 bases spanning the gap. CDR3 length equals 16 residues. As DNA, the CDR3 is TGTGCCAGCAGCTATCTGCCCCAATCAGTGGGAAACACCATATATTTT. It is translated as CASSYLPQSVGNTIYF. Full variable domain (outside the CDR3, taken from reference TRBV7-2 and TRBJ1-3): GAGVSQSPSNKVTEKGKDVELRCDPISGHTALYWYRQSLGQGLEFLIYFQGNSAPDKSGLPSDRFSAERTGGSVSTLTIQRTQQEDSAVYLCASSYLPQSVGNTIYFGEGSWLTVV.

This chain connects TRBV27 to TRBJ2-5, with 10 positions matching TRBD2. CDR1 is MNHEY, CDR2 SMNVEV, per germline (reference sequence). The V gene end was trimmed by 0 bases and the J gene end by 9 bases; junction bases not matched to a gene: 7. This CDR3 is 15 amino acids long. The CDR3 sequence: CASSLSASGSAAQYF. For the CDR3, the DNA is TGTGCCAGCAGTTTATCGGCTAGCGGGAGTGCGGCCCAGTACTTC.

The V gene is TRBV2, the J gene TRBJ2-7, with 9 bases identical to TRBD2. The CDR3 loop spans 13 amino acids. Per germline, CDR1 SNHLY and CDR2 FYNNEI. V was pared by 6 bases and J by 4 bases, with 4 bases of the junction left unmatched. The CDR3 nucleotides are TGTGCCAGCAGCGCCGCGGGGGGGTACGAGCAGTACTTC. It is translated as CASSAAGGYEQYF.